The T cell receptor (beta chain) under discussion was sequenced for a study of T-cell reconstitution after alpha-beta-depleted transplantation in children. Library preparation (for TCRbeta) was performed with unique molecular identifiers. TCRdb used MiXCR to reprocess the PCR reads, holding one entry per CDR3 protein. The sample shows about 72,000 distinct CDR3 sequences, about 7% of them seen only once. The CDR3 consists of 15 residues. Germline V lookup: CDR1 LGHNA, CDR2 YNFKEQ. V was clipped by 0 bases and J by 5 bases; unmatched bases: 5. Material: PBMCs from the stem cell graft donor, obtained from the stem cell graft. V and J are TRBV4-2 and TRBJ2-7; TRBD2 matches 9 bases. The receptor was derived from a human donor who donated a stem cell graft to a child with acute lymphoblastic leukemia. The CDR3 coding sequence is TGTGCCAGCAGCCAAGAATGGTCTAGCGGGAACGAGCAGTACTTC. Protein: CASSQEWSSGNEQYF.